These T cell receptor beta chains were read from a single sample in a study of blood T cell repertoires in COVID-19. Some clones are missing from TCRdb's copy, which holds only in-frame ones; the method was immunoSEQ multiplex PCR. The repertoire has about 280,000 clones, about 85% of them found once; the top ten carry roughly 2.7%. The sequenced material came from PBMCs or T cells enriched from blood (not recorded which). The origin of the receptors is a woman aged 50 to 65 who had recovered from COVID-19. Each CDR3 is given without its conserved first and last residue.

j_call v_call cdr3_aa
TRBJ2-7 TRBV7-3 ASSLRVSGQGSKQY
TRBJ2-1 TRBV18 ASSPAGVSGWNEQF
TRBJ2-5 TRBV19 ASSRLARKETQY
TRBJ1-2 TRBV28 ASSRGQGDFLYDGYT
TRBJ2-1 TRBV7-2 ASSSIQSSKGDEQF
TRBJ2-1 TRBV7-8 ASSSASGIGDEQF
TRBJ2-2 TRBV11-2 ASSFAGKTGELF
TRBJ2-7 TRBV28 ASRGTGYEQY
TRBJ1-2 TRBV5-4 ASSLDRGYGYT
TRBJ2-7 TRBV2 ASSEAALQY
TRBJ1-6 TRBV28 ASTAGGSRNSPLH
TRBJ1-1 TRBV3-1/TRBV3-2 ASSQAGNMNTEAF
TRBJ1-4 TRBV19 ASARTGIVEKLF
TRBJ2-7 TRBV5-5 ASSPSSGIYEQY
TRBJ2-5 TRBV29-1 SVARGLAGGRETQY
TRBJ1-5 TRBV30 AWSPPKSGTGGNQPQH
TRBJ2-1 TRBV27 ASTGRDRVFF
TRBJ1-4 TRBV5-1 ASSYRDMRGEKLF
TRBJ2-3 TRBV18 ASSPPSGGRDTQY
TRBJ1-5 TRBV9 ASSPRVGSNQPQH
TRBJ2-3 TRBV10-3 AISVRLAGFDTQY
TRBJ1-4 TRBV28 ASNGVAGREKLF
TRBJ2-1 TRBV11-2 ASSLPGLAGYEQF
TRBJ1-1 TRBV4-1 ASSQGGQAFFNEAF
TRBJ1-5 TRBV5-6 ASSLVGSSNQPQH